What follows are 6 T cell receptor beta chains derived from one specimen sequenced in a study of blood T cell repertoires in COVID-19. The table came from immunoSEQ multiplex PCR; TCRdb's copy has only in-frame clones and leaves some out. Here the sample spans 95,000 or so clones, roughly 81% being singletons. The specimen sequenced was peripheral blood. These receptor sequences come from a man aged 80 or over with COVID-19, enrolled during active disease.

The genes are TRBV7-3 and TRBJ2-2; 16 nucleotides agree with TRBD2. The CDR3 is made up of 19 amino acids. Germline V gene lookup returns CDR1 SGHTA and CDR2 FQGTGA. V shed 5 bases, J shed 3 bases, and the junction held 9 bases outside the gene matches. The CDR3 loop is CASSLHPGLAGGHTGELFF. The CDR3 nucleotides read TGTGCCAGCAGCCTACACCCGGGACTAGCGGGGGGGCACACCGGGGAGCTGTTTTTT.

The CDR3 reads CASSPRTGPLYGYTF. The CDR3 DNA sequence: TGTGCCAGCAGCCCGAGGACAGGACCGCTCTATGGCTACACCTTC. The chain combines TRBV5-5 with TRBJ1-2; 7 nucleotides line up with TRBD1. Germline V gene sequence: CDR1 SGHKS, CDR2 YYEKEE (reference sequence). The CDR3 spans 15 residues. V lost 4 bases to trimming and J lost 4 bases; unmatched junction nucleotides: 10.

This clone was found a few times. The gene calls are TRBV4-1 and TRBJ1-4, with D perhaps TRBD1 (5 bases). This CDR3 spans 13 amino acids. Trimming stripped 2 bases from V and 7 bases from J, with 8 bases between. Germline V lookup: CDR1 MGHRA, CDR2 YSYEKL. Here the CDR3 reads CASSQWRGEKLFF. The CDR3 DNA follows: TGCGCCAGCAGCCAATGGAGGGGTGAAAAACTGTTTTTT.

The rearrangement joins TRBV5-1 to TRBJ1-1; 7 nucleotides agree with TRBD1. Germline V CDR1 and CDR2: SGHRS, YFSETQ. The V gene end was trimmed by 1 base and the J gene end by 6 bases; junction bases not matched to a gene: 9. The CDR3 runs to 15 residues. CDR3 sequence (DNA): TGCGCCAGCAGCTTGAAGGGGGCGCCGATCCCTGAAGCTTTCTTT. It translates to CASSLKGAPIPEAFF.

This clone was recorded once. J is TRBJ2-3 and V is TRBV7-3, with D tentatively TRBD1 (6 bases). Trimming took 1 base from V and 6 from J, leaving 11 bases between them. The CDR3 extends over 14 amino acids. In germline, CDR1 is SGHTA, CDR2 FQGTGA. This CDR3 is CASSLKQGRDTQYF. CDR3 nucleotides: TGTGCCAGCAGCTTAAAACAGGGCCGGGATACGCAGTATTTT.

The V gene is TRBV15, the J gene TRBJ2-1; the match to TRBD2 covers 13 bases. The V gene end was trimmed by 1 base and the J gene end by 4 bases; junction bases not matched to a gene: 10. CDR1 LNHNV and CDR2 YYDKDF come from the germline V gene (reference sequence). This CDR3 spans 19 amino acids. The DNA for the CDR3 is TGTGCCACCAGCAGAGTCGGGACTAGCGGGATCCCCCGTTACAATGAGCAGTTCTTC. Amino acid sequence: CATSRVGTSGIPRYNEQFF. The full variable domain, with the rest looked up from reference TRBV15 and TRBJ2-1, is DAMVIQNPRYQVTQFGKPVTLSCSQTLNHNVMYWYQQKSSQAPKLLFHYYDKDFNNEADTPDNFQSRRPNTSFCFLDIRSPGLGDTAMYLCATSRVGTSGIPRYNEQFFGPGTRLTVL.